The rows below give T cell receptor beta chains drawn from one sample of a study of graft-versus-host responses after intestinal transplantation. Here immunoSEQ multiplex PCR was the method, and the copy in TCRdb shows in-frame clones only, minus some. The sample yields 90,000 to 120,000 clones, approximately 86% seen once. For these TCRs, the target antigens are not known. The input for sequencing was unstimulated CD4+ T cells sorted from spleen or lymph node cells, taken before transplant. Receptors were obtained from a human donor who was the organ donor for an intestinal transplant. The CDR3 runs from the conserved cysteine through the conserved F or W. The D gene is left open where the match is weak. Rows give clone size only sometimes, using once, few, many, or a class for an expanded clone.

V	D	size	J	CDR3	DNA
TRBV5-1	TRBD1	NA	TRBJ1-1	CASSWDRNTEAFF	TGCGCCAGCAGTTGGGACAGGAACACTGAAGCTTTCTTT
TRBV27	TRBD1	NA	TRBJ2-7	CASSSTGGFSEQYF	TGTGCCAGCAGTTCCACAGGGGGCTTTTCCGAGCAGTACTTC
TRBV2	TRBD1	NA	TRBJ2-5	CASSDQGTARAQYF	TGTGCCAGCAGTGATCAAGGGACAGCGAGGGCCCAGTACTTC
TRBV27	NA	few	TRBJ2-7	CASSEIPYEQYF	TGTGCCAGCAGTGAAATCCCCTACGAGCAGTACTTC
TRBV5-1	NA	NA	TRBJ2-2	CASSQGNTGELFF	TGCGCCAGCAGTCAGGGAAACACCGGGGAGCTGTTTTTT
TRBV7-2	NA	NA	TRBJ1-5	CASSLDGTVANQPQHF	TGTGCCAGCAGCTTAGACGGGACCGTAGCAAATCAGCCCCAGCATTTT
TRBV19	NA	NA	TRBJ1-1	CASSLGGVTVNTEAFF	TGTGCCAGTAGTCTAGGTGGGGTGACGGTGAACACTGAAGCTTTCTTT
TRBV5-1	NA	NA	TRBJ1-2	CASSLADRLGYTF	TGCGCCAGCAGCTTGGCTGACAGATTAGGCTACACCTTC
TRBV7-2	NA	NA	TRBJ2-1	CASSNPSRKNEQFF	TGTGCCAGCAGCAACCCATCTAGAAAAAATGAGCAGTTCTTC
TRBV2	NA	few	TRBJ1-3	CASSERRDGNTIYF	TGTGCCAGCAGTGAACGCAGGGATGGAAACACCATATATTTT
TRBV6-5	NA	NA	TRBJ2-5	CASSYPRTDQETQYF	TGTGCCAGCAGTTACCCCCGGACAGACCAAGAGACCCAGTACTTC
TRBV19	NA	NA	TRBJ2-5	CGFGSSAKETQYF	TGTGGCTTCGGTTCCTCGGCAAAAGAGACCCAGTACTTC
TRBV4-1	NA	NA	TRBJ2-1	CASSQVGGTNEQFF	TGCGCCAGCAGCCAAGTAGGGGGTACGAATGAGCAGTTCTTC
TRBV7-2	NA	NA	TRBJ2-5	CASSFSGAGLETQYF	TGTGCCAGCAGCTTTTCCGGGGCGGGGTTAGAGACCCAGTACTTC
TRBV6-1	NA	NA	TRBJ1-6	CASSEAWATNSPLHF	TGTGCCAGCAGTGAAGCTTGGGCGACTAATTCACCCCTCCACTTT
TRBV25-1	NA	NA	TRBJ1-2	CASSRDVYGYTF	TGTGCCAGCAGCAGAGACGTCTATGGCTACACCTTC
TRBV19	NA	few	TRBJ1-5	CASSIRVRQPQHF	TGTGCCAGTAGTATTAGGGTTAGGCAGCCCCAGCATTTT
TRBV6-5	TRBD2	NA	TRBJ2-7	CASSSQGLAGGYEQYF	TGTGCCAGCAGTTCCCAAGGACTAGCGGGAGGTTACGAGCAGTACTTC
TRBV11-2	TRBD1	NA	TRBJ2-7	CASSSRRGSYEQYF	TGTGCCAGCAGCTCCCGCAGGGGGTCCTACGAGCAGTACTTC
TRBV10-1	TRBD1	NA	TRBJ1-1	CASSDGQGAAEAFF	TGCGCCAGCAGTGATGGACAGGGGGCGGCTGAAGCTTTCTTT
TRBV6-1	NA	NA	TRBJ2-1	CASSDRARHNEQFF	TGTGCCAGCAGTGACCGGGCCCGACACAATGAGCAGTTCTTC
TRBV7-2	NA	NA	TRBJ2-1	CASSLAWQSEQFF	TGTGCCAGCAGCTTAGCCTGGCAGTCTGAGCAGTTCTTC
TRBV18	NA	NA	TRBJ1-3	CASSPIRPGPNSSGNTIYF	TGTGCCAGCTCACCAATTCGCCCGGGGCCCAACTCCTCTGGAAACACCATATATTTT
TRBV7-2	NA	NA	TRBJ2-5	CASSLVYQETQYF	TGTGCCAGCAGCTTAGTGTACCAAGAGACCCAGTACTTC
TRBV2	TRBD1	once	TRBJ1-2	CASRSGTVYGYTF	TGTGCCAGCAGGAGCGGGACAGTCTATGGCTACACCTTC
TRBV30	NA	NA	TRBJ2-1	CAWSVDGADNEQFF	TGTGCCTGGAGTGTGGACGGGGCGGACAATGAGCAGTTCTTC